One sample yielded the 30 T cell receptor beta chains listed below, sequenced in a study of beta chain features in type 1 diabetes. Sequencing targeted expressed TCRB transcripts, as all isolated RNA had been reverse transcribed. Profiled with immunoSEQ multiplex PCR; TCRdb holds only in-frame clones, not every one. The sample carries 150,000 or so clones, around 10% recorded once. Sequencing was performed on central memory CD4+ T cells from blood. These receptors all come from a young man in good health.

This chain links TRBV28 with TRBJ1-5; no clear D. With 7 bases removed from V and 0 bases from J, the gap between germline ends came to 4 bases. The CDR3 loop spans 12 amino acids. Germline V gives CDR1 MDHEN, CDR2 SYDVKM. CDR3 region: CASTISNQPQHF. DNA of the CDR3: TGTGCCAGCACCATTAGCAATCAGCCCCAGCATTTT.

V gene TRBV29-1 combines with J gene TRBJ2-5; D is perhaps TRBD2 (5 bases). The CDR3 has 12 residues. From germline, CDR1 is SQVTM and CDR2 ANQGSEA. V was trimmed by 7 bases and J by 11 bases, leaving 20 bases between them. Here the CDR3 reads CSGASGYSVQYF. CDR3 nucleotides: TGCAGCGGTGCGAGCGGCTATTCGGTTCAGTACTTC.

This clone was recorded a few times. The gene calls are TRBV9 and TRBJ1-1; D is ambiguous. The V and J ends lost 3 bases and 4 bases respectively, with 10 bases between them. CDR1 and CDR2 (germline): SGDLS, YYNGEE. The CDR3 totals 13 residues. Here the CDR3 reads CASSANPGTEAFF. As DNA, the CDR3 is TGTGCCAGCAGCGCAAATCCGGGCACTGAAGCTTTCTTT.

In this sample, this clone turned up a few times. The chain has TRBV18 and TRBJ2-6, with unresolved D. Germline CDR1 is KGHSH and CDR2 is LQKENI. The CDR3 totals 15 residues. V lost 6 bases to trimming and J lost 5 bases, with 14 bases between them. CDR3 protein: CASSGFALRANVLTF. The CDR3 DNA is TGTGCCAGCTCGGGCTTTGCCTTGAGGGCCAACGTCCTGACTTTC.

The gene calls are TRBV7-7 and TRBJ2-1; TRBD1 matches 9 bases. This CDR3 comprises 15 residues. With 5 bases clipped from V and 4 bases from J, the junction kept 6 bases outside the gene matches. Germline CDR1 SSHAT, CDR2 FNYEAQ (reference sequence). The DNA for the CDR3 is TGTGCCAGCAGCCAGGGACAGGGAGGTTACAATGAGCAGTTCTTC. Amino acid sequence: CASSQGQGGYNEQFF.

The chain recombines TRBV30 with TRBJ1-3; the match to TRBD1 covers 9 bases. Germline CDR1 is GTSNPN and CDR2 is SVGIG (reference sequence). This CDR3 is 14 amino acids long. J gave up 0 bases and V 3 bases, and 0 bases lay outside the gene matches. CDR3 region: CAWRDRGSGNTIYF. The CDR3 DNA follows: TGTGCCTGGAGGGACAGGGGCTCTGGAAACACCATATATTTT.

There are many counts of this clone. The J gene is TRBJ2-7, the V gene TRBV5-1; D assignment may be TRBD1 or TRBD2 (5 bases each). V dropped 1 base and J dropped 3 bases, with 14 bases sitting between them. The CDR3 totals 15 residues. CDR1 SGHRS and CDR2 YFSETQ come from the germline V gene. The CDR3, as DNA: TGCGCCAGCAGCTTGCGCACAGGAGGATTCTACGAGCAGTACTTC. Amino acids: CASSLRTGGFYEQYF. Filled out from reference TRBV5-1 and TRBJ2-7, the complete variable domain reads KAGVTQTPRYLIKTRGQQVTLSCSPISGHRSVSWYQQTPGQGLQFLFEYFSETQRNKGNFPGRFSGRQFSNSRSEMNVSTLELGDSALYLCASSLRTGGFYEQYFGPGTRLTVT.

The rearrangement joins TRBV11-2 to TRBJ1-1, with D unclear. V was cut by 5 bases and J by 3 bases, with 7 bases left in between. CDR3 length: 12 residues. The germline V gene has CDR1 SGHAT and CDR2 FQNNGV. CDR3 coding DNA: TGTGCCAGCAGCCTGGGAGACACTGAAGCTTTCTTT. Protein sequence: CASSLGDTEAFF.

There are a few counts of this clone. CDR3 nucleotides: TGTGCCTGGAGTTCCTGGGAGGGCGCCTACTCTGGGGCCAACGTCCTGACTTTC. Its protein product is CAWSSWEGAYSGANVLTF. The chain couples TRBV30 to TRBJ2-6, with 7 bases aligning to TRBD2. Trimming at V came to 2 bases and at J to 0 bases, leaving 10 bases not matched to a gene. The CDR3 totals 18 residues. Germline V gives CDR1 GTSNPN, CDR2 SVGIG (reference sequence). Full variable domain (remainder filled in from reference TRBV30 and TRBJ2-6): SQTIHQWPATLVQPVGSPLSLECTVEGTSNPNLYWYRQAAGRGLQLLFYSVGIGQISSEVPQNLSASRPQDRQFILSSKKLLLSDSGFYLCAWSSWEGAYSGANVLTFGAGSRLTVL.

The table lists this clone with many counts. V is TRBV21-1 and J is TRBJ2-3; the D call in the table, TRBD2, was not verified against the DNA. TRBV21-1 is a pseudogene. This CDR3 spans 15 amino acids. The CDR3 protein is CASLTGLASTDTQYF. The CDR3 DNA reads TGTGCCAGCCTTACCGGGCTAGCCAGCACAGATACGCAGTATTTT.

CDR3 DNA sequence: TGTGCCAGCAGCGAGGGGCAGGGCCTCAATCAGCCCCAGCATTTT. Translating it yields CASSEGQGLNQPQHF. The chain is built from TRBV9 and TRBJ1-5, with TRBD1 as a possible D gene (5 bases). The CDR3 covers 15 residues. Germline V gives CDR1 SGDLS, CDR2 YYNGEE. The germline V and J ends were trimmed by 3 bases and 3 bases, with 13 bases remaining between them.

This chain links TRBV4-3 with TRBJ2-3, with a tentative D call TRBD2 (6 bases). Germline CDR1 LGHNA, CDR2 YSLEER. This CDR3 contains 14 residues. V lost 4 bases, J lost 5 bases, and 13 bases lay in between. The CDR3 loop reads CASSPGGAGDTQYF. The CDR3 nucleotides are TGCGCCAGCAGCCCCGGCGGGGCTGGAGATACGCAGTATTTT.

The gene calls are TRBV27 and TRBJ1-2; D not resolved. The length of the CDR3 is 15 residues. The germline gives CDR1 MNHEY, CDR2 SMNVEV (reference sequence). V lost 3 bases, J lost 6 bases, and 17 bases lay in between. The CDR3 DNA reads as TGTGCCAGCAGTTTTGGACCCGGGATTAGACATGGCTACACCTTC. Encoded protein: CASSFGPGIRHGYTF.

This clone was picked up one time. V usage is TRBV6-5 and J usage is TRBJ1-2; D gene ambiguous. Trimming shortened V by 10 bases and J by 5 bases, and 11 bases separated the two germline ends. The CDR3 runs to 11 residues. The germline CDR1 and CDR2 sequences are MNHEY and SVGAGI. CDR3 protein: CAIGQSYGYTF. CDR3 sequence (DNA): TGTGCCATCGGCCAGTCTTATGGCTACACCTTC.

V gene TRBV9 combines with J gene TRBJ2-3; D unclear. The CDR3 contains 14 residues. Trimming cost V 0 bases and J 3 bases, with 8 bases left between them. Germline V lookup: CDR1 SGDLS, CDR2 YYNGEE. The CDR3 spells CASSVASRTDTQYF. The CDR3 bases are TGTGCCAGCAGCGTAGCTTCCAGGACAGATACGCAGTATTTT.

Only a few counts were recorded for this clone. The V and J genes are TRBV5-6 and TRBJ2-3; 11 bases are a match to TRBD2. The CDR3 consists of 16 residues. The ends lost 0 bases at V and 3 bases at J; junction bases unmatched: 3. Looked up from germline, CDR1 is SGHDT and CDR2 is YYEEEE. The CDR3 is CASSLGGLAVTDTQYF. For the CDR3, the DNA is TGTGCCAGCAGCTTGGGGGGACTAGCGGTTACAGATACGCAGTATTTT. The variable domain in full, with the rest retrieved from reference TRBV5-6 and TRBJ2-3, is DAGVTQSPTHLIKTRGQQVTLRCSPKSGHDTVSWYQQALGQGPQFIFQYYEEEERQRGNFPDRFSGHQFPNYSSELNVNALLLGDSALYLCASSLGGLAVTDTQYFGPGTRLTVL.

This clone showed up just a few times. The rearrangement joins TRBV7-2 to TRBJ1-4, with 9 bases fitting TRBD1. The CDR3 runs to 14 residues. Unmatched junction bases numbered 2, after V lost 5 bases and J lost 4 bases. Germline CDR1 and CDR2: SGHTA and FQGNSA. This chain's CDR3 is CASSGTGSNEKLFF. The CDR3 DNA follows: TGTGCCAGCAGCGGGACAGGGAGTAATGAAAAACTGTTTTTT.

This clone was found a few times. The chain recombines TRBV18 with TRBJ2-7; D ambiguous. Germline V lookup: CDR1 KGHSH, CDR2 LQKENI. Trimming shortened V by 3 bases and J by 6 bases, and 6 bases separated the two germline ends. This CDR3 contains 11 residues. CDR3 amino acids: CASSPPREQYF. The CDR3 DNA follows: TGTGCCAGCTCACCGCCTCGCGAGCAGTACTTC.

The rearrangement links TRBV5-1 to TRBJ2-3, with TRBD2 identical over 10 bases. Trimming at V came to 4 bases and at J to 4 bases, leaving 9 bases not matched to a gene. Germline values: CDR1 SGHRS, CDR2 YFSETQ. The CDR3 is made up of 16 amino acids. Here the CDR3 DNA reads TGCGCCAGCAGCCCTGGTAGCGGGGGGCCGGCAGATACGCAGTATTTT. Protein sequence: CASSPGSGGPADTQYF.

The chain recombines TRBV5-1 with TRBJ2-7; unclear D gene. The germline V gene has CDR1 SGHRS and CDR2 YFSETQ. The length of the CDR3 is 16 residues. V lost 1 base to trimming and J lost 1 base, with 15 bases between them. CDR3 loop: CASSLLKGSQSYEQYF. The CDR3 nucleotides are TGCGCCAGCAGCTTGTTAAAGGGATCGCAGTCCTACGAGCAGTACTTC.

This chain links TRBV5-1 with TRBJ2-3; D not certain. CDR1 SGHRS and CDR2 YFSETQ come from the germline V gene. V gave up 4 bases and J gave up 1 base, with 16 bases separating them. The CDR3 totals 16 residues. CDR3 in amino acids: CASSPTGSVGTDTQYF. CDR3 sequence (DNA): TGCGCCAGCAGCCCCACCGGCTCTGTTGGCACAGATACGCAGTATTTT.

In this sample, this clone turned up once. The chain employs TRBV9 and TRBJ1-1; the D is unclear. The CDR3 runs 14 residues. Trimming stripped 3 bases from V and 0 bases from J, with 9 bases between. Germline loops: CDR1 SGDLS, CDR2 YYNGEE. CDR3 coding DNA: TGTGCCAGCAGCGCCCAGGTTATGAACACTGAAGCTTTCTTT. Its protein product is CASSAQVMNTEAFF.

The chain uses TRBV5-1 and TRBJ2-5; D is uncertain. CDR3 size: 12 residues. The germline V and J ends were trimmed by 4 bases and 1 base, with 5 bases remaining between them. The germline gives CDR1 SGHRS, CDR2 YFSETQ. The CDR3 DNA is TGCGCCAGCAGCGCCCGCCAAGAGACCCAGTACTTC. Encoded protein: CASSARQETQYF.

This clone turned up a few times. This rearrangement joins TRBV23-1 to TRBJ1-2; D is ambiguous. TRBV23-1 is an ORF for which the function is uncertain. V was clipped by 9 bases and J by 4 bases, with 21 bases between them. The CDR3 is made up of 15 amino acids. This chain's CDR3 is CASTREAEAGYGYTF. DNA for the CDR3: TGCGCCAGTACCCGCGAGGCGGAAGCGGGCTATGGCTACACCTTC.

On this clone itself: A much larger clone lies a single base off, so this may be a read error. The rearrangement joins TRBV7-3 to TRBJ2-5; D unclear. CDR1 is SGHTA, CDR2 FQGTGA, per germline. This CDR3 has 11 amino acids. Trimming took 4 bases from V and 2 from J, leaving 2 bases between them. The chain's CDR3 is CASSSQETQYF. The CDR3 bases are TGTGCCAGCAGCTCACAAGAGACCCAGTACTTC. The variable domain in full, with the rest retrieved from reference TRBV7-3 and TRBJ2-5, is GAGVSQTPSNKVTEKGKYVELRCDPISGHTALYWYRQSLGQGPEFLIYFQGTGAADDSGLPNDRFFAVRPEGSVSTLKIQRTERGDSAVYLCASSSQETQYFGPGTRLLVL.

The chain has TRBV5-1 and TRBJ1-2; D ambiguous. V lost 4 bases to trimming and J lost 4 bases, with 11 bases between them. In germline, CDR1 is SGHRS, CDR2 YFSETQ. The CDR3 covers 13 residues. The CDR3 reads CASSPSEGYGYTF. The CDR3 nucleotides are TGCGCCAGCAGCCCCAGTGAGGGCTATGGCTACACCTTC.

The chain has TRBV27 and TRBJ2-6; a weak D match, TRBD1 (5 bases). Germline loops: CDR1 MNHEY, CDR2 SMNVEV (reference sequence). The V end lost 4 bases, the J end lost 2 bases, and 12 bases lay between the germline ends. The CDR3 covers 16 residues. This CDR3 reads CASSSPGLAGANVLTF. CDR3 in DNA: TGTGCCAGCAGTTCCCCAGGGTTGGCTGGGGCCAACGTCCTGACTTTC.

The genes are TRBV14 and TRBJ2-1; D might be TRBD1 (5 bases). The CDR3 extends over 15 amino acids. Trimming left V 2 bases short and J 9 bases short, with 17 bases between. The germline gives CDR1 SGHDN, CDR2 FVKESK. The CDR3 DNA reads TGTGCCAGCAGCCAATCCTCAAGGGGTAGTACTGAGCAGTTCTTC. Residues: CASSQSSRGSTEQFF.

The table lists this clone with a few counts. The J gene is TRBJ2-1, the V gene TRBV7-6; the D is unclear. In germline, CDR1 is SGHVS, CDR2 FNYEAQ. V lost 6 bases to trimming and J lost 8 bases, with 20 bases between them. The CDR3 consists of 15 residues. The CDR3 is CASSEQWQRIDEQFF. As DNA, the CDR3 is TGTGCCAGCAGTGAACAATGGCAGAGGATCGATGAGCAGTTCTTC.

The chain is built from TRBV28 and TRBJ1-6; D is uncertain. Trimming removed 6 bases from V and 7 bases from J, with 10 bases in between. Looked up from germline, CDR1 is MDHEN and CDR2 is SYDVKM. The length of the CDR3 is 13 residues. CDR3: CASRREPNSPLHF. Written as DNA, the CDR3 is TGTGCCAGCAGGCGGGAGCCAAATTCACCCCTCCACTTT.